This TCR beta chain is drawn from a study of T cell changes during pregnancy in multiple sclerosis. TCRdb's copy holds only in-frame clones and misses some; the assay was immunoSEQ multiplex PCR. This table holds about 110,000 clones, roughly nine tenths found once. This clone showed up just a few times. The sequence was collected from a female donor with multiple sclerosis, enrolled in a pregnancy study. This specimen was peripheral blood, taken after pregnancy.

CDR3 nucleotides: TGTGCCAGCAGCTTAGGTCTGGGACTAGCGCAAGAGACCCAGTACTTC. Translation gives CASSLGLGLAQETQYF. V gene TRBV7-2 combines with J gene TRBJ2-5; TRBD2 matches 10 bases. CDR1 SGHTA and CDR2 FQGNSA come from the germline V gene. The trim removed 1 base at V and 2 bases at J, leaving 4 bases unmatched. This CDR3 contains 16 residues.